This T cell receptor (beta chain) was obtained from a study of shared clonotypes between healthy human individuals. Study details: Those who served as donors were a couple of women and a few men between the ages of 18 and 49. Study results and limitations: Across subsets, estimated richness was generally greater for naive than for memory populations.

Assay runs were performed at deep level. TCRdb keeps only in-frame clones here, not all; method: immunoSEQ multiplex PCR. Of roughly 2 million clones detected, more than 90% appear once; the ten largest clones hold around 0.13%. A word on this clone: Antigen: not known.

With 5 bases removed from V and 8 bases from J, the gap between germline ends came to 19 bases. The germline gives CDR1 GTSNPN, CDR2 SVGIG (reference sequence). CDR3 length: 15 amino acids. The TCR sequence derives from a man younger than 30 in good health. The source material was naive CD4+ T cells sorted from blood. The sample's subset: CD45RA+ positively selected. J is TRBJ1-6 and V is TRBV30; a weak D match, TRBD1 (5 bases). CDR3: CAWQPRKGGDSPLHF. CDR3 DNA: TGTGCCTGGCAACCGAGAAAGGGAGGGGATTCACCCCTCCACTTT.